This T cell receptor (beta chain) was documented in a study of Graves' ophthalmopathy and Graves' hyperthyroidism. Overall study findings and caveats: The majority of expanded thyroid clonotypes above 0.001 frequency also occurred in blood.

Over 18 months of follow-up, stable hyperthyroidism required that no ophthalmopathy appear. Serum thyroxine and TRAb, along with clinical symptoms, thyroid ultrasound and orbital computed tomography, were what diagnosis relied on. Out of around 10 ml of fresh peripheral blood, PBMCs were obtained. The table lists this clonotype with many counts. What it binds is not known. Amplification targeted the TCR beta CDR3 regions, with RNA transcripts as the source material. RT-PCR was first run with HTBI primers, then multiplex PCR in a second round. TCRdb reprocessed the multiplex PCR reads with MiXCR, giving one entry per CDR3 protein. The sample yields roughly 400,000 distinct CDR3 sequences, about 15% seen once. The CDR3 spans 15 residues. The V gene's germline CDR1 is LGHNT and CDR2 FRNRAP. Trimming removed 3 bases at V and 2 bases at J, with 13 bases between.

This sequence joins TRBV12-5 and TRBJ2-5; D gene uncertain. This clonotype originated in an adult woman with stable Graves' hyperthyroidism. Sequences were obtained from peripheral blood. The CDR3 DNA reads as TGTGCTAGTGGTTTCAGGCCTAGTCCACAAGAGACCCAGTACTTC. Amino acids: CASGFRPSPQETQYF.